The 18 T cell receptor beta chains listed next were all sequenced from one sample in a study of technical replicates of blood from a few donors. The repertoire was sequenced with immunoSEQ multiplex PCR; TCRdb's copy has only in-frame clones and lacks some. Of 55,000 to 70,000 clones listed, around 87% are singletons. What was sequenced was PBMCs. Receptors originate from a human donor in good health. Some clones in this sample may be carry-over from other donors' samples.

This clone occurred a few times. This sequence joins TRBV4-2 and TRBJ1-5; no reliable D call. Trimming cost V 0 bases and J 4 bases, with 4 bases left between them. Germline V gene data show CDR1 as LGHNA and CDR2 as YNFKEQ. CDR3 length equals 13 residues. DNA of the CDR3: TGTGCCAGCAGCCAAGACAGTAATCAGCCCCAGCATTTT. The encoded protein is CASSQDSNQPQHF.

This chain uses TRBV11-2 with TRBJ2-3; the D gene is possibly TRBD2 (6 bases). With 1 base removed from V and 9 bases from J, the gap between germline ends came to 8 bases. The CDR3 runs to 12 residues. Per the germline V gene, CDR1 is SGHAT and CDR2 is FQNNGV. CDR3 bases: TGTGCCAGCAGCTTAGCGGGGGTCACGCAGTATTTT. Protein: CASSLAGVTQYF.

The rearrangement joins TRBV7-2 to TRBJ2-1; TRBD2 agrees at 12 bases. The junction had 12 bases not matched to a gene; V was cut back by 5 bases and J by 7 bases. Germline V gives CDR1 SGHTA, CDR2 FQGNSA. The CDR3 totals 17 residues. CDR3 loop: CASSRSLAGGPRNEQFF. CDR3 nucleotide sequence: TGTGCCAGCAGCCGATCCCTAGCGGGGGGGCCTAGAAATGAGCAGTTCTTC. The full variable domain, completed using reference TRBV7-2 and TRBJ2-1, is GAGVSQSPSNKVTEKGKDVELRCDPISGHTALYWYRQSLGQGLEFLIYFQGNSAPDKSGLPSDRFSAERTGGSVSTLTIQRTQQEDSAVYLCASSRSLAGGPRNEQFFGPGTRLTVL.

This sequence joins TRBV2 and TRBJ1-1; no clear D gene. The CDR3 runs to 13 residues. Trimming stripped 7 bases from V and 1 base from J, with 10 bases between. Looked up from germline, CDR1 is SNHLY and CDR2 is FYNNEI. CDR3 in amino acids: CASIMTRNTEAFF. Written as DNA, the CDR3 is TGTGCCAGCATCATGACTCGGAACACTGAAGCTTTCTTT.

CDR3 bases: TGTGCCAGCAGGTCCCGAAGGCCGGGACAGAGGAACACTGAAGCTTTCTTT. Protein: CASRSRRPGQRNTEAFF. The chain uses TRBV7-9 and TRBJ1-1; TRBD1 agrees at 7 bases. CDR1 is SEHNR and CDR2 is FQNEAQ in the germline V gene (reference sequence). Losses at the gene ends were 6 bases for V and 1 base for J; bases not matched to a gene: 14. The CDR3 spans 17 residues.

V and J are TRBV6-5 and TRBJ1-1; TRBD1 agrees at 8 bases. V gave up 7 bases and J gave up 5 bases; unmatched junction bases: 12. The CDR3 extends over 15 amino acids. Germline values: CDR1 MNHEY, CDR2 SVGAGI. This CDR3 reads CASTYLPGGGTEAFF. The DNA for the CDR3 is TGTGCCAGCACGTACCTCCCAGGGGGCGGTACTGAAGCTTTCTTT.

The CDR3 protein is CASSRGTGGSEKLFF. In nucleotides, the CDR3 is TGCGCCAGCAGCCGTGGGACAGGGGGCTCTGAAAAACTGTTTTTT. The chain has TRBV5-1 and TRBJ1-4; 12 nucleotides line up with TRBD1. V lost 4 bases, J lost 7 bases, and 5 bases stayed unmatched. The CDR3 totals 15 residues. Germline loops: CDR1 SGHRS, CDR2 YFSETQ.

The gene calls are TRBV28 and TRBJ2-1; D is possibly TRBD2 (5 bases). V lost 5 bases and J 9 bases, leaving 23 bases between the germline ends. Germline V lookup: CDR1 MDHEN, CDR2 SYDVKM. The CDR3 contains 16 residues. CDR3 coding DNA: TGTGCCAGCAGTGAGATTCGAACTAGGCTTGGTATTGAGCAGTTCTTC. It translates to CASSEIRTRLGIEQFF. The full variable domain, its missing parts supplied by reference TRBV28 and TRBJ2-1, is DVKVTQSSRYLVKRTGEKVFLECVQDMDHENMFWYRQDPGLGLRLIYFSYDVKMKEKGDIPEGYSVSREKKERFSLILESASTNQTSMYLCASSEIRTRLGIEQFFGPGTRLTVL.

This chain joins TRBV2 and TRBJ2-2, with 9 bases matching TRBD1. The germline V gene has CDR1 SNHLY and CDR2 FYNNEI. This CDR3 region has 14 residues. V dropped 10 bases and J dropped 0; count of bases not matched to a gene: 3. For the CDR3, the DNA is TGTGCCACCGGACAGGGGACGAACACCGGGGAGCTGTTTTTT. Its protein product is CATGQGTNTGELFF.

CDR3 sequence reads: CASSLTSGGETQYF. The CDR3 DNA follows: TGTGCCAGCAGCTTGACTAGCGGGGGAGAGACCCAGTACTTC. V and J are TRBV11-3 and TRBJ2-5, with TRBD2 identical over 12 bases. Germline assignment: CDR1 SGHNT and CDR2 YENEEA. The CDR3 spans 14 residues. Trimming at V came to 3 bases and at J to 4 bases, leaving 0 bases not matched to a gene.

The chain recombines TRBV5-5 with TRBJ1-2, with 8 bases that match TRBD1. The CDR3 runs to 13 residues. In germline, CDR1 is SGHKS, CDR2 YYEKEE (reference sequence). V shed 4 bases and J 3 bases; nucleotides not matched to a gene: 2. The CDR3 DNA sequence: TGTGCCAGCAGCCCGGGACAGGACTATGGCTACACCTTC. This translates into CASSPGQDYGYTF.

The V and J genes are TRBV6-1 and TRBJ2-1; 10 positions agree with TRBD1. The CDR3 spans 16 residues. CDR1 MNHNS and CDR2 SASEGT come from the germline V gene. V trimming: 2 bases; J trimming: 5 bases; junction bases outside the gene matches: 6. The CDR3: CASSEIAGQGHNEQFF. CDR3 nucleotide sequence: TGTGCCAGCAGTGAAATTGCGGGACAGGGGCACAATGAGCAGTTCTTC.

This rearrangement joins TRBV11-3 to TRBJ2-2; 7 bases line up with TRBD1. The germline V gene has CDR1 SGHNT and CDR2 YENEEA. The CDR3 covers 18 residues. V trimming: 5 bases; J trimming: 0 bases; junction bases outside the gene matches: 12. CDR3 loop: CASSQGVPGQANTGELFF. For the CDR3, the DNA is TGTGCCAGCAGCCAAGGGGTACCCGGACAGGCGAACACCGGGGAGCTGTTTTTT.

The chain recombines TRBV14 with TRBJ1-1, with D perhaps matching TRBD1 (5 bases). Germline V lookup: CDR1 SGHDN, CDR2 FVKESK. This CDR3 spans 13 amino acids. Between the trimmed V and J ends, which lost 1 base and 4 bases, there was a span of 7 bases. CDR3 sequence: CASSQGQGTEAFF. In DNA form, the CDR3 reads TGTGCCAGCAGCCAAGGGCAGGGCACTGAAGCTTTCTTT. Combining the CDR3 with reference TRBV14 and TRBJ1-1 gives the whole variable domain EAGVTQFPSHSVIEKGQTVTLRCDPISGHDNLYWYRRVMGKEIKFLLHFVKESKQDESGMPNNRFLAERTGGTYSTLKVQPAELEDSGVYFCASSQGQGTEAFFGQGTRLTVV.

The chain uses TRBV11-2 and TRBJ1-3; D unclear. The CDR3 runs 14 residues. The V gene's germline CDR1 is SGHAT and CDR2 FQNNGV. The germline V and J ends were trimmed by 0 bases and 4 bases, with 7 bases remaining between them. The CDR3 reads CASSLEITGNTIYF. The DNA of the CDR3 is TGTGCCAGCAGCTTAGAAATAACAGGAAACACCATATATTTT.

J is TRBJ1-2 and V is TRBV19; weak D call: TRBD1 (5 bases). This CDR3 is 13 amino acids long. Germline assignment: CDR1 LNHDA and CDR2 SQIVND (reference sequence). Between the trimmed V and J ends, which lost 8 bases and 7 bases, there was a span of 17 bases. The CDR3 reads CASWGPTIGGYTF. CDR3 coding DNA: TGTGCCAGTTGGGGCCCTACAATAGGTGGCTACACCTTC. The entire variable domain, with the rest obtained from reference TRBV19 and TRBJ1-2, is as follows: DGGITQSPKYLFRKEGQNVTLSCEQNLNHDAMYWYRQDPGQGLRLIYYSQIVNDFQKGDIAEGYSVSREKKESFPLTVTSAQKNPTAFYLCASWGPTIGGYTFGSGTRLTVV.

V usage is TRBV9 and J usage is TRBJ2-2; perhaps TRBD2 as D (6 bases). The CDR3 totals 15 residues. In germline, CDR1 is SGDLS, CDR2 YYNGEE. V was pared by 7 bases and J by 6 bases, with 19 bases between. The chain's CDR3 is CASSGGGGKAGELFF. The CDR3 region has the DNA TGTGCCAGCTCTGGAGGTGGGGGGAAAGCCGGGGAGCTGTTTTTT.

The chain carries TRBV4-3 and TRBJ2-6, with no clear D. The CDR3 totals 16 residues. CDR1 LGHNA and CDR2 YSLEER come from the germline V gene. V dropped 0 bases and J dropped 0 bases, with 6 bases sitting between them. CDR3 sequence (DNA): TGCGCCAGCAGCCAAGAGGCCCACTCTGGGGCCAACGTCCTGACTTTC. Its protein product is CASSQEAHSGANVLTF.